Below, 26 T cell receptor beta chains from the same sample are listed, as sequenced in a study of T cell responses to AZD1222 COVID-19 vaccine. Method: immunoSEQ multiplex PCR; TCRdb's copy keeps in-frame clones and lacks some. The sample lists around 84,000 clones; about 90% were seen once. The sample here was peripheral blood, taken on day 0 of MenACWY control vaccination. Receptors were obtained from an adult in good health.

A remark on this clone: A junction end diverges from the germline sequence, so it may reflect a read error. Distinct nucleotide sequences in the sample also encode this CDR3. The chain uses TRBV19 and TRBJ1-5; D uncertain. The CDR3 is made up of 16 amino acids. Per germline, CDR1 LNHDA and CDR2 SQIVND (reference sequence). The CDR3 coding sequence is TGTGCCAGTGGTGTGGGAGAGGACTTCCGCAATCAGCCTCAGCATTTT. It yields the protein CASGVGEDFRNQPQHF.

V usage is TRBV11-2 and J usage is TRBJ1-5, with D uncertain. The V gene lost 0 bases and the J gene lost 1 base, with 4 bases spanning the gap. The CDR3 covers 14 residues. Germline-derived CDR1 and CDR2 are SGHAT and FQNNGV. The CDR3 loop reads CASSLEGSNQPQHF. The CDR3 DNA follows: TGTGCCAGCAGCTTAGAGGGAAGCAATCAGCCCCAGCATTTT. Drawing the rest from reference TRBV11-2 and TRBJ1-5, the complete variable domain is EAGVAQSPRYKIIEKRQSVAFWCNPISGHATLYWYQQILGQGPKLLIQFQNNGVVDDSQLPKDRFSAERLKGVDSTLKIQPAKLEDSAVYLCASSLEGSNQPQHFGDGTRLSIL.

The chain employs TRBV27 and TRBJ1-2; D perhaps matches TRBD1 (6 bases). Germline V lookup: CDR1 MNHEY, CDR2 SMNVEV (reference sequence). V was clipped by 5 bases and J by 5 bases, with 12 bases between them. There are 13 residues in the CDR3. CDR3 in DNA: TGTGCCAGCAGTCGTCAGAGGGGGTATGGCTACACCTTC. Its protein product is CASSRQRGYGYTF.

This chain joins TRBV6-5 and TRBJ2-7; no clear D. CDR3 length: 14 amino acids. V lost 0 bases, J lost 0 bases, and 6 bases lay in between. CDR1 is MNHEY and CDR2 is SVGAGI in the germline V gene. The CDR3 sequence: CASSYSALSYEQYF. The CDR3 DNA reads as TGTGCCAGCAGTTACTCAGCCCTCTCCTACGAGCAGTACTTC.

V is TRBV7-9 and J is TRBJ2-1, with no clear D. The germline V gene encodes CDR1 SEHNR and CDR2 FQNEAQ (reference sequence). The CDR3 extends over 15 amino acids. The V gene lost 4 bases and the J gene lost 2 bases, with 12 bases spanning the gap. Written as DNA, the CDR3 is TGTGCCAGCAGCTCCCCGGATAAAACCTACAATGAGCAGTTCTTC. It translates to CASSSPDKTYNEQFF.

V is TRBV5-8 and J is TRBJ1-1; a weak D match, TRBD1 (6 bases). Germline CDR1 SGHTS, CDR2 YDEGEE. V was clipped by 4 bases and J by 0 bases, with 10 bases between them. This CDR3 has 14 amino acids. The CDR3: CASSGWGLNTEAFF. The CDR3 DNA reads as TGTGCCAGCAGCGGGTGGGGGCTGAACACTGAAGCTTTCTTT. The full variable domain, rest sourced from reference TRBV5-8 and TRBJ1-1, is EAGVTQSPTHLIKTRGQQATLRCSPISGHTSVYWYQQALGLGLQFLLWYDEGEERNRGNFPPRFSGRQFPNYSSELNVNALELEDSALYLCASSGWGLNTEAFFGQGTRLTVV.

This chain links TRBV6-2 or TRBV6-3 with TRBJ1-2; 7 bases fit TRBD1. CDR1 is MNHEY, CDR2 SVGEGT, per germline. Trimming took 6 bases from V and 4 from J; bases not matched to a gene: 8. CDR3 size: 14 residues. CDR3 sequence (DNA): TGTGCCAGCAGCAGACAGGGTTTGGCCTATGGCTACACCTTC. It is translated as CASSRQGLAYGYTF.

This chain connects TRBV28 to TRBJ1-1, with 8 bases aligning to TRBD1. CDR3 size: 15 residues. Unmatched junction bases numbered 8, after V lost 7 bases and J lost 1 base. Per the germline V gene, CDR1 is MDHEN and CDR2 is SYDVKM. The CDR3 DNA sequence: TGTGCCAGCATTGGGCCAGGACAGGGGAACACTGAAGCTTTCTTT. Amino acid sequence: CASIGPGQGNTEAFF.

This chain links TRBV2 with TRBJ1-3; D remains unclear. CDR1 and CDR2 from the germline V gene are SNHLY and FYNNEI. This CDR3 contains 15 residues. Trimming stripped 3 bases from V and 1 base from J, with 10 bases between. In DNA, the CDR3 is TGTGCCAGCAGTGAGATGGGGTTTTCTGGAAACACCATATATTTT. It is translated as CASSEMGFSGNTIYF.

There are a few counts of this clone. This sequence joins TRBV5-8 and TRBJ1-5; 7 bases are shared with TRBD1. V lost 5 bases and J lost 0; bases outside the gene matches: 11. The CDR3 contains 17 residues. Germline V gene data show CDR1 as SGHTS and CDR2 as YDEGEE. CDR3 protein: CASRLDRVGVSNQPQHF. The CDR3, as DNA: TGTGCCAGCAGACTAGACAGGGTAGGGGTTAGCAATCAGCCCCAGCATTTT.

The V call is TRBV20-1, the J call TRBJ1-2, with no clear D. The CDR3 covers 12 residues. Deletions cut 3 bases from V and 2 bases from J, with 7 bases between. Germline V lookup: CDR1 DFQATT, CDR2 SNEGSKA (reference sequence). CDR3 residues: CSASTVNYGYTF. The CDR3 coding sequence is TGCAGTGCTAGTACAGTAAACTATGGCTACACCTTC.

The chain uses TRBV7-9 and TRBJ2-1; D gene unclear. CDR1 and CDR2 from the germline V gene are SEHNR and FQNEAQ (reference sequence). This CDR3 region has 14 residues. Trimming removed 5 bases at V and 7 bases at J, with 15 bases between. Here the CDR3 DNA reads TGTGCCAGCAGCCTGGCAAGTATTATAAATGAGCAGTTCTTC. Residues: CASSLASIINEQFF.

This chain links TRBV7-3 with TRBJ2-6, with D unresolved. This CDR3 comprises 14 residues. V lost 3 bases and J lost 4, with 7 bases in between. CDR1 is SGHTA and CDR2 is FQGTGA in the germline V gene. Here the CDR3 reads CASSFKSGANVLTF. The CDR3 nucleotides are TGTGCCAGCAGCTTTAAGTCCGGGGCCAACGTCCTGACTTTC.

The chain links TRBV29-1 to TRBJ1-1; perhaps TRBD1 as D (6 bases). The CDR3 sequence is 14 residues long. Germline assignment: CDR1 SQVTM and CDR2 ANQGSEA. V shed 3 bases and J shed 2 bases, with 13 bases lying between them. The CDR3: CSVDRGAVNTEAFF. CDR3 nucleotides: TGCAGCGTTGATCGGGGGGCAGTCAACACTGAAGCTTTCTTT.

The V gene is TRBV6-2 or TRBV6-3, the J gene TRBJ2-7; either TRBD1 or TRBD2 may supply D (7 bases each). V lost 0 bases, J lost 0 bases, and 12 bases lay in between. CDR3 size: 16 residues. The germline V gene encodes CDR1 MNHEY and CDR2 SVGEGT. In nucleotides, the CDR3 is TGTGCCAGCAGTTACTCCGACAGGGACTACTCCTACGAGCAGTACTTC. Protein sequence: CASSYSDRDYSYEQYF.

V is TRBV24-1 and J is TRBJ2-3; 9 bases line up with TRBD1. The CDR3 length is 16 residues. The V gene end was trimmed by 5 bases and the J gene end by 1 base; junction bases not matched to a gene: 6. In germline, CDR1 is KGHDR, CDR2 SFDVKD. The CDR3 region has the DNA TGTGCCACCAGTGGAGACCGGGACAGGGGCACAGATACGCAGTATTTT. This sequence encodes CATSGDRDRGTDTQYF.

J is TRBJ1-5 and V is TRBV28; TRBD1 matches at 9 bases. This CDR3 is built from 14 residues. The V gene end was trimmed by 2 bases and the J gene end by 5 bases; junction bases not matched to a gene: 1. Germline V gene data show CDR1 as MDHEN and CDR2 as SYDVKM. Here the CDR3 reads CASSLGQGYQPQHF. The CDR3 nucleotides read TGTGCCAGCAGTTTAGGACAGGGGTATCAGCCCCAGCATTTT.

V gene TRBV29-1 combines with J gene TRBJ2-7; 13 bases agree with TRBD2. The CDR3 covers 14 residues. V was clipped by 5 bases and J by 2 bases; unmatched bases: 3. The germline V gene has CDR1 SQVTM and CDR2 ANQGSEA. The CDR3 nucleotides are TGCAGCGTTACAACTAGCGGGAGGGCCTACGAGCAGTACTTC. It yields the protein CSVTTSGRAYEQYF.

This clone appeared a single time. The rearrangement uses TRBV9 and TRBJ2-3, with 14 bases fitting TRBD2. The CDR3 sequence is 16 residues long. Germline CDR1 reads SGDLS; CDR2 reads YYNGEE. V shed 4 bases, J shed 5 bases, and the junction held 6 bases outside the gene matches. For the CDR3, the DNA is TGTGCCAGCAGCCCGCGACTAGCGGGGGGGCTAGATACGCAGTATTTT. Translating gives CASSPRLAGGLDTQYF.

J is TRBJ2-2 and V is TRBV9, with D possibly matching TRBD2 (5 bases). V lost 4 bases and J lost 6, with 13 bases in between. Looked up from germline, CDR1 is SGDLS and CDR2 is YYNGEE. The CDR3 contains 14 residues. CDR3 sequence reads: CASSPGLESGELFF. DNA of the CDR3: TGTGCCAGCAGCCCGGGGTTGGAATCCGGGGAGCTGTTTTTT.

The chain uses TRBV19 and TRBJ1-5, with 7 bases matching TRBD1. CDR3 size: 15 residues. With 1 base clipped from V and 3 bases from J, the junction kept 3 bases outside the gene matches. CDR1 is LNHDA, CDR2 SQIVND, per germline (reference sequence). The DNA of the CDR3 is TGTGCCAGTAGTATAGCTGGACAGGCCAATCAGCCCCAGCATTTT. Translation gives CASSIAGQANQPQHF.

This clone was detected once. The genes are TRBV5-1 and TRBJ1-1; no firm D call. V lost 4 bases, J lost 5 bases, and 15 bases lay in between. Per germline, CDR1 SGHRS and CDR2 YFSETQ. The CDR3 runs to 14 residues. CDR3 protein: CASSDGVEGTEAFF. The CDR3 nucleotides are TGCGCCAGCAGCGACGGGGTAGAGGGAACTGAAGCTTTCTTT.

The chain carries TRBV24-1 and TRBJ2-1, with a tentative D call TRBD2 (5 bases). The CDR3 is 15 residues long. V was pared by 4 bases and J by 8 bases, with 17 bases between. Looked up from germline, CDR1 is KGHDR and CDR2 is SFDVKD. The CDR3 nucleotides are TGTGCCACCAGTGAGCGGGCCAGCTCAGGCGATGAGCAGTTCTTC. It yields the protein CATSERASSGDEQFF.

This clone was detected only once. The chain carries TRBV29-1 and TRBJ1-4; 8 bases map to TRBD1. CDR1 and CDR2 from the germline V gene are SQVTM and ANQGSEA. The length of the CDR3 is 13 residues. Trimming took 3 bases from V and 7 from J; bases not matched to a gene: 4. The chain's CDR3 is CSVDGQGGEKLFF. For the CDR3, the DNA is TGCAGCGTTGACGGACAGGGCGGTGAAAAACTGTTTTTT.

This clone was observed a single time. This sequence joins TRBV6-2 or TRBV6-3 and TRBJ1-5; D is ambiguous. The CDR3 has 13 residues. V was pared by 6 bases and J by 1 base, with 7 bases between. The germline CDR1 and CDR2 sequences are MNHEY and SVGEGT. The CDR3 DNA sequence: TGTGCCAGCAGCTCCACGAGCAATCAGCCCCAGCATTTT. Its protein product is CASSSTSNQPQHF.

This chain uses TRBV18 with TRBJ1-4; a possible D gene is TRBD1 (6 bases). This CDR3 has 14 residues. The germline CDR1 and CDR2 sequences are KGHSH and LQKENI. Trimming removed 3 bases at V and 4 bases at J, with 9 bases between. The CDR3 coding sequence is TGTGCCAGCTCACCGCCAGGGGATAATGAAAAACTGTTTTTT. This sequence encodes CASSPPGDNEKLFF. The entire variable domain, with the rest obtained from reference TRBV18 and TRBJ1-4, is as follows: NAGVMQNPRHLVRRRGQEARLRCSPMKGHSHVYWYRQLPEEGLKFMVYLQKENIIDESGMPKERFSAEFPKEGPSILRIQQVVRGDSAAYFCASSPPGDNEKLFFGSGTQLSVL.